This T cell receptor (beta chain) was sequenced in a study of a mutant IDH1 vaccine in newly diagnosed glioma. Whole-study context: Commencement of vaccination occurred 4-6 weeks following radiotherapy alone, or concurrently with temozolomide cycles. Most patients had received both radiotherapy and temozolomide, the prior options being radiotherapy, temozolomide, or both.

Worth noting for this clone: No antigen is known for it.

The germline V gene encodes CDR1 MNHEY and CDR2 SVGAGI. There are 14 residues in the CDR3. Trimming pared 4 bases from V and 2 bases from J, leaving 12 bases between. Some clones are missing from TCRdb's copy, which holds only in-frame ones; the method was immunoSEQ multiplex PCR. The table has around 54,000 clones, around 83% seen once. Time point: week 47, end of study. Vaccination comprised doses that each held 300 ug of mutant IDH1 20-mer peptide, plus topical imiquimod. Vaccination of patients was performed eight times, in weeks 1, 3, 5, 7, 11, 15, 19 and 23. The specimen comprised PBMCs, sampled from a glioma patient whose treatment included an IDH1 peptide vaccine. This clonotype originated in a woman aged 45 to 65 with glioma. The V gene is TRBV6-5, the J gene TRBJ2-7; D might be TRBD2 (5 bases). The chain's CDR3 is CASSFRVGTYEQYF. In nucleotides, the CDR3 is TGTGCCAGCAGTTTTCGGGTCGGGACCTACGAGCAGTACTTC.